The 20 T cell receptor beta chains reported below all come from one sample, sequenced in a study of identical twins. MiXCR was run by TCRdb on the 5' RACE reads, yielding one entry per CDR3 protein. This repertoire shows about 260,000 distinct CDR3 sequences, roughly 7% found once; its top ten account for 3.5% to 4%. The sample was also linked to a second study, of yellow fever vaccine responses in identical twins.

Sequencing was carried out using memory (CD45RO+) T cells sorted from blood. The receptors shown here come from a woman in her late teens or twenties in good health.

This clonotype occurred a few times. This CDR3 reads CASSGTFSSGANVLTF. CDR3 nucleotides: TGCGCCAGCAGTGGGACTTTCAGCTCTGGGGCCAACGTCCTGACTTTC. The rearrangement links TRBV10-2 to TRBJ2-6; TRBD2 is a possible D gene (5 bases). CDR3 length: 16 amino acids. V lost 4 bases and J 0 bases, leaving 10 bases between the germline ends. Germline loops: CDR1 WSHSY, CDR2 SAAADI.

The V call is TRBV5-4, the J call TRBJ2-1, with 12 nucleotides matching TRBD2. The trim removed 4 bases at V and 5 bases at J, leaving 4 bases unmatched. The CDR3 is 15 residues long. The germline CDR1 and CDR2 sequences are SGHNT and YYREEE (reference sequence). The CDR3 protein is CASSRPSGRDNEQFF. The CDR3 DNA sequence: TGTGCCAGCAGCCGCCCTAGCGGGAGGGACAATGAGCAGTTCTTC.

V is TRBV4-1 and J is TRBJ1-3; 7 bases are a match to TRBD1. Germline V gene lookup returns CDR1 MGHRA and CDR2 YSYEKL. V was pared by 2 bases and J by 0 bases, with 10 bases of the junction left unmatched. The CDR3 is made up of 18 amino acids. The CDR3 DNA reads TGCGCCAGCAGCCAAAACCCGGGACAGCCAATCTCTGGAAACACCATATATTTT. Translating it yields CASSQNPGQPISGNTIYF.

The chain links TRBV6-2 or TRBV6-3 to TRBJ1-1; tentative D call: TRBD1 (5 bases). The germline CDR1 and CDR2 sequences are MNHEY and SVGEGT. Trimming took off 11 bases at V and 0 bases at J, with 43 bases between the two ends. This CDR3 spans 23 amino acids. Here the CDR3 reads CAGLHFGLPSLTGETIVNTEAFF. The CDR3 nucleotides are TGTGCCGGACTACATTTCGGGCTCCCCTCGCTCACGGGGGAAACCATTGTGAACACTGAAGCTTTCTTT.

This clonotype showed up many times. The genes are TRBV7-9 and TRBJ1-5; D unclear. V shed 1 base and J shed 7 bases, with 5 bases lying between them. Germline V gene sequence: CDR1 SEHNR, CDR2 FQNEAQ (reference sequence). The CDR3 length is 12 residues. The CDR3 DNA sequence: TGTGCCAGCAGCTTAGGATCCCAGCCCCAGCATTTT. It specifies CASSLGSQPQHF.

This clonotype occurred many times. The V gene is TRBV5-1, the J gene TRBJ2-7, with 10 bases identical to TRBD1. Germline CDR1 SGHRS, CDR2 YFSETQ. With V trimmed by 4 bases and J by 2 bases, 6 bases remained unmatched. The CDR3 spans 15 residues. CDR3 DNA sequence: TGCGCCAGCAGCACCTCGACAGGGGGCGCCTACGAGCAGTACTTC. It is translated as CASSTSTGGAYEQYF. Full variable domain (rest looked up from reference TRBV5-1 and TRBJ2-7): KAGVTQTPRYLIKTRGQQVTLSCSPISGHRSVSWYQQTPGQGLQFLFEYFSETQRNKGNFPGRFSGRQFSNSRSEMNVSTLELGDSALYLCASSTSTGGAYEQYFGPGTRLTVT.

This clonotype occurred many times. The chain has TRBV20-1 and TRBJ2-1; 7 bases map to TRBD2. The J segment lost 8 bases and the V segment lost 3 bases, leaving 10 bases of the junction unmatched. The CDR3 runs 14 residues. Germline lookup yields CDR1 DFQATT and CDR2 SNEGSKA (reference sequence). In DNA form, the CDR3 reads TGCAGTGCTAGTCCTCCGGGAGGTGGGGATGAGCAGTTCTTC. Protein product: CSASPPGGGDEQFF.

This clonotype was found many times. The DNA for the CDR3 is TGCGCCAGCAGCAAATGGACGGGCACCGGGGAGCTGTTTTTT. It encodes CASSKWTGTGELFF. The chain combines TRBV5-1 with TRBJ2-2; D gene ambiguous. This CDR3 spans 14 amino acids. V lost 4 bases, J lost 4 bases, and 11 bases lay in between. Looked up from germline, CDR1 is SGHRS and CDR2 is YFSETQ.

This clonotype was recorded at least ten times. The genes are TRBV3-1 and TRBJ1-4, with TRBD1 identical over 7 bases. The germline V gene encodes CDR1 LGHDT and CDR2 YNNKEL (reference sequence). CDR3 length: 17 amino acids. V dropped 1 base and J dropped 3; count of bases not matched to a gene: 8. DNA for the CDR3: TGTGCCAGCAGCCAAGTAATAGGGACAGCTGCTAATGAAAAACTGTTTTTT. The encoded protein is CASSQVIGTAANEKLFF.

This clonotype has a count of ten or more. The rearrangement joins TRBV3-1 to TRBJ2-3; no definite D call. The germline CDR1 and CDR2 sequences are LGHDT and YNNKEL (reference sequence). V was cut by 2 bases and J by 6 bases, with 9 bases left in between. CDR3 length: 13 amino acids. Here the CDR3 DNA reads TGTGCCAGCAGCCAAATGATTATGGATACGCAGTATTTT. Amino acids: CASSQMIMDTQYF.

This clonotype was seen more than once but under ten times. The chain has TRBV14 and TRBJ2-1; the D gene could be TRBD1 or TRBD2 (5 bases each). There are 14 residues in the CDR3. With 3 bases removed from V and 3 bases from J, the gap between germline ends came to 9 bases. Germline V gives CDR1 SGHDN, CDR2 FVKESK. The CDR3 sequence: CASSHRDVYNEQFF. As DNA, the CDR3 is TGTGCCAGCAGCCACCGGGACGTCTACAATGAGCAGTTCTTC.

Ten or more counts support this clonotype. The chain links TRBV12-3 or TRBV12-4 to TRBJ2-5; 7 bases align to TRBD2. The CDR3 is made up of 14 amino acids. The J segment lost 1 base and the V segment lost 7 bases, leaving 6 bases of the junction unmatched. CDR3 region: CASNAGTTQETQYF. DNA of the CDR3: TGTGCCAGCAACGCCGGGACTACCCAAGAGACCCAGTACTTC.

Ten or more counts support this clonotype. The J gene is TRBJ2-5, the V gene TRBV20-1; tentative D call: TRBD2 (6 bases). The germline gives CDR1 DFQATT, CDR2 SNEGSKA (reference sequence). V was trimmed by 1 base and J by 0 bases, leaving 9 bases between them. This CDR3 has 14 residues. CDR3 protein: CSARGGVYQETQYF. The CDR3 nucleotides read TGCAGTGCTAGAGGGGGGGTTTACCAAGAGACCCAGTACTTC.

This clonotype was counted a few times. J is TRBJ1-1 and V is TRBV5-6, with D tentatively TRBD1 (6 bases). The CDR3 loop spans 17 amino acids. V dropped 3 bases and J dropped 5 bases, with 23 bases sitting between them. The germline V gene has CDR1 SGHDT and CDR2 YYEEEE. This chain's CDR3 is CASSWGGHEVSFTEAFF. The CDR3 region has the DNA TGTGCCAGCAGCTGGGGGGGGCACGAGGTGTCGTTTACTGAAGCTTTCTTT.

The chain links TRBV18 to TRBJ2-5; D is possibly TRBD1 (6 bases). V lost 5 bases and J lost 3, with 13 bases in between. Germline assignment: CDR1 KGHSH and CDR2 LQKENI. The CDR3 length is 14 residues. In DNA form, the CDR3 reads TGTGCCAGCTCATCGCAGGGGTGGGAAGAGACCCAGTACTTC. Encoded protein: CASSSQGWEETQYF. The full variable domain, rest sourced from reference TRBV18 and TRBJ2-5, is NAGVMQNPRHLVRRRGQEARLRCSPMKGHSHVYWYRQLPEEGLKFMVYLQKENIIDESGMPKERFSAEFPKEGPSILRIQQVVRGDSAAYFCASSSQGWEETQYFGPGTRLLVL.

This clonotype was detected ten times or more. Here the CDR3 reads CASSPGTSDEQFF. The CDR3 bases are TGTGCCAGCAGTCCCGGGACTTCCGATGAGCAGTTCTTC. The gene calls are TRBV2 and TRBJ2-1, with D maybe TRBD2 (6 bases). Germline assignment: CDR1 SNHLY and CDR2 FYNNEI. Trimming left V 5 bases short and J 8 bases short, with 13 bases between. The CDR3 has 13 residues.

This chain's CDR3 is CASTPRQGNTEAFF. CDR3 bases: TGTGCCAGCACTCCCCGACAGGGGAACACTGAAGCTTTCTTT. The chain joins TRBV25-1 to TRBJ1-1, with TRBD1 matching over 7 bases. Germline V gene lookup returns CDR1 MGHDK and CDR2 SYGVNS. Trimming took 7 bases from V and 1 from J; bases not matched to a gene: 6. The CDR3 totals 14 residues.

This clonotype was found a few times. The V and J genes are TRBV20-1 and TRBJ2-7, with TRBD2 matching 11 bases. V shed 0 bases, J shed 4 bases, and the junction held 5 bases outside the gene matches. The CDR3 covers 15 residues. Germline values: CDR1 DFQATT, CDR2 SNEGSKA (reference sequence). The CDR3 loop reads CSARDRLAGGYEQYF. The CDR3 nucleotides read TGCAGTGCTAGAGATCGTCTAGCGGGAGGTTACGAGCAGTACTTC.

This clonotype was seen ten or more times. The CDR3 DNA sequence: TGTGCCAGCAGCGTAGAATCCGACGAGAGGGCGGTTTACAATGAGCAGTTCTTC. Its translation is CASSVESDERAVYNEQFF. The V gene is TRBV9, the J gene TRBJ2-1; TRBD2 might be the D (5 bases). CDR1 SGDLS and CDR2 YYNGEE come from the germline V gene. V lost 0 bases to trimming and J lost 4 bases, with 20 bases between them. This CDR3 is 18 amino acids long.

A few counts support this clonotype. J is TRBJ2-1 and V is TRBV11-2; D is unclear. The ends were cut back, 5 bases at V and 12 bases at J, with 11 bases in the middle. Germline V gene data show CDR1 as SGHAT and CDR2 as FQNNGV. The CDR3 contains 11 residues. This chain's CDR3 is CASSPARGQFF. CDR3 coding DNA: TGTGCCAGCAGCCCAGCGCGTGGGCAGTTCTTC.